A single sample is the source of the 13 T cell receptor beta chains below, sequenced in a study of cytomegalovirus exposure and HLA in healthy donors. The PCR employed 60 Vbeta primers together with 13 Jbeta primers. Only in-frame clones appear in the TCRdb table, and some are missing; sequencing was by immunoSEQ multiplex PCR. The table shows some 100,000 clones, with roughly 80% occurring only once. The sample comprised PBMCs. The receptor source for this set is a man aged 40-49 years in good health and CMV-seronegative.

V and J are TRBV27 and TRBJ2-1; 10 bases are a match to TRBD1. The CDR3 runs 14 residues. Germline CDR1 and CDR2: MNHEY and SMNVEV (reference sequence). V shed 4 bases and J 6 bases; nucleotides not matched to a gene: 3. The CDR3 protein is CASSSWTGGNEQFF. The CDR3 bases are TGTGCCAGCAGTTCCTGGACAGGGGGCAATGAGCAGTTCTTC.

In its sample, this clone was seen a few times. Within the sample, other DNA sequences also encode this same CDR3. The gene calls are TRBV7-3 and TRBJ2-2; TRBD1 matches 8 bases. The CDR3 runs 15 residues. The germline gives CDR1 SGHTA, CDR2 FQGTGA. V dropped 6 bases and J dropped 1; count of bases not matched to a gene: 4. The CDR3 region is CASSPDRGNTGELFF. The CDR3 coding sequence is TGTGCCAGCAGTCCCGACAGGGGGAACACCGGGGAGCTGTTTTTT.

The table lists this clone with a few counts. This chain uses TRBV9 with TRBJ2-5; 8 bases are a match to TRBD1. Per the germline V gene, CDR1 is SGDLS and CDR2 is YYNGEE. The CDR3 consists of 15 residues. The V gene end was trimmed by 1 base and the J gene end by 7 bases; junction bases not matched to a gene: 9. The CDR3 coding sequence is TGTGCCAGCAGCGTATCGGACAGGGAGAGCGGGACCCAGTACTTC. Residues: CASSVSDRESGTQYF. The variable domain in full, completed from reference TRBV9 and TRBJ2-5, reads DSGVTQTPKHLITATGQRVTLRCSPRSGDLSVYWYQQSLDQGLQFLIQYYNGEERAKGNILERFSAQQFPDLHSELNLSSLELGDSALYFCASSVSDRESGTQYFGPGTRLLVL.

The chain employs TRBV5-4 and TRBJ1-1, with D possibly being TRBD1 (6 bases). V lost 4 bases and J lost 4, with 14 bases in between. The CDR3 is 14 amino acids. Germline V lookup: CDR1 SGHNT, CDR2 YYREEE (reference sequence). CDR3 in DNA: TGTGCCAGCAGCAACAGGGACGTGGGCACTGAAGCTTTCTTT. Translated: CASSNRDVGTEAFF.

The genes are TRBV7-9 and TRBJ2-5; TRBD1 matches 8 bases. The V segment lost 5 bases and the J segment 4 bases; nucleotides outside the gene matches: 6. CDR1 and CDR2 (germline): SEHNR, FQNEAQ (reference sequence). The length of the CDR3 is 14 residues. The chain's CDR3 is CASSLTGGLETQYF. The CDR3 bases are TGTGCCAGCAGCCTAACAGGGGGTCTAGAGACCCAGTACTTC.

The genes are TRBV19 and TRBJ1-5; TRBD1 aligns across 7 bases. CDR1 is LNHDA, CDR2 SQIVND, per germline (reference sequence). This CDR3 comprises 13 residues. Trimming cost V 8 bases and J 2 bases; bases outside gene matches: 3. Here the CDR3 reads CASWTGGNQPQHF. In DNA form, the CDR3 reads TGTGCCAGTTGGACAGGCGGCAATCAGCCCCAGCATTTT. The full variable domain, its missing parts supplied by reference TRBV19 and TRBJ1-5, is DGGITQSPKYLFRKEGQNVTLSCEQNLNHDAMYWYRQDPGQGLRLIYYSQIVNDFQKGDIAEGYSVSREKKESFPLTVTSAQKNPTAFYLCASWTGGNQPQHFGDGTRLSIL.

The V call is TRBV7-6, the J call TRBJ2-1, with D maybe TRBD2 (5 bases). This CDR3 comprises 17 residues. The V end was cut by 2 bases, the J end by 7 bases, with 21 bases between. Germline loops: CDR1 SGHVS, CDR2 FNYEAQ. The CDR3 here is CASSLWVTRGIGNEQFF. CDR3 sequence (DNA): TGTGCCAGCAGCTTATGGGTCACGAGAGGGATTGGGAATGAGCAGTTCTTC.

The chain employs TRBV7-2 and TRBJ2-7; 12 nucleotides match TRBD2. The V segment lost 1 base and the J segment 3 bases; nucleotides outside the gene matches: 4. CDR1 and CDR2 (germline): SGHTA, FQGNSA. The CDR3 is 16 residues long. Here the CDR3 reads CASSLVLAGGIYEQYF. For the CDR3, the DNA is TGTGCCAGCAGCTTAGTACTAGCGGGGGGAATCTACGAGCAGTACTTC.

The CDR3 sequence is CASSPSRLANTGELFF. CDR3 in DNA: TGTGCCAGCTCACCATCCCGGCTAGCGAACACCGGGGAGCTGTTTTTT. The chain carries TRBV18 and TRBJ2-2; D gene uncertain. Germline V gene lookup returns CDR1 KGHSH and CDR2 LQKENI. This CDR3 is 16 amino acids long. Deletions cut 2 bases from V and 0 bases from J, with 10 bases between. Filled out from reference TRBV18 and TRBJ2-2, the complete variable domain reads NAGVMQNPRHLVRRRGQEARLRCSPMKGHSHVYWYRQLPEEGLKFMVYLQKENIIDESGMPKERFSAEFPKEGPSILRIQQVVRGDSAAYFCASSPSRLANTGELFFGEGSRLTVL.

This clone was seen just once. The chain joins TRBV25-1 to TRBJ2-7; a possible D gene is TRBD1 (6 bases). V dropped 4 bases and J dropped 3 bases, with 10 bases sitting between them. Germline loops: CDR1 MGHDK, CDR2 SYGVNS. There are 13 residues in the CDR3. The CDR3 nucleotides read TGTGCCAGCAGTGTACAACAGGGCTACGAGCAGTACTTC. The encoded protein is CASSVQQGYEQYF.

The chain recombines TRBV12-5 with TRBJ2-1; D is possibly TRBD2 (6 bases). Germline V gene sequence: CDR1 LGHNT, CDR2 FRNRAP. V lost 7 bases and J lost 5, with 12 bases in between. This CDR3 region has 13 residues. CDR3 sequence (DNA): TGTGCTAGTGACCGGGACTCGCACAATGAGCAGTTCTTC. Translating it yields CASDRDSHNEQFF.

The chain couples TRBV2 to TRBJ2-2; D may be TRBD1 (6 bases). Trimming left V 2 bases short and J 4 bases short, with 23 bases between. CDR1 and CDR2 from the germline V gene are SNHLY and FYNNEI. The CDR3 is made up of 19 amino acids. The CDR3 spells CASSEFAGQGSDVTGELFF. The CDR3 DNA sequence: TGTGCCAGCAGTGAATTCGCCGGCCAGGGGTCGGATGTCACCGGGGAGCTGTTTTTT.

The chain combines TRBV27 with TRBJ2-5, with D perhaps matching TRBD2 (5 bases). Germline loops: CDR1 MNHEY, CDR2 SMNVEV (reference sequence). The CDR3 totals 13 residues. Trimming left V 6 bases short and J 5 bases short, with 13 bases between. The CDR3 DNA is TGTGCCAGCAGCAGAAGGACGGGGGAGACCCAGTACTTC. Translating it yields CASSRRTGETQYF.